These T cell receptor beta chains were read from a single sample in a study of monozygotic twins with inflammatory bowel disease. After re-calling the 5' RACE reads, TCRdb lists one entry per CDR3 protein, DNA absent. The listing records around 210,000 distinct CDR3 sequences. The material sequenced was blood. The receptors stem from a human donor with ulcerative colitis or Crohn's disease, or a healthy co-twin of an affected twin (not recorded which). CDR3s include the opening cysteine and the closing phenylalanine or tryptophan. Each record gives: clone size, V gene, J gene, CDR3 length, CDR3 protein. Only part of the rows carry a size: once, few, many, or a class if the clone is expanded.

clone size: NA
V gene: TRBV6-1
J gene: TRBJ1-4
CDR3 length: 14
CDR3 protein: CASSPWEADEKLFF

clone size: NA
V gene: TRBV5-1
J gene: TRBJ1-6
CDR3 length: 15
CDR3 protein: CASSLTGTGDSPLHF

clone size: NA
V gene: TRBV7-2
J gene: TRBJ1-1
CDR3 length: 11
CDR3 protein: CASRGGGLAFF

clone size: NA
V gene: TRBV6-5
J gene: TRBJ1-1
CDR3 length: 16
CDR3 protein: CASSYFGATVETEAFF

clone size: NA
V gene: TRBV20-1
J gene: TRBJ1-1
CDR3 length: 14
CDR3 protein: CSARDKTAGTEAFF

clone size: NA
V gene: TRBV4-2
J gene: TRBJ2-3
CDR3 length: 16
CDR3 protein: CASSQDKLAGADTQYF

clone size: NA
V gene: TRBV12-3/TRBV12-4
J gene: TRBJ2-1
CDR3 length: 15
CDR3 protein: CASSFRSGGYNEQFF

clone size: NA
V gene: TRBV7-9
J gene: TRBJ2-5
CDR3 length: 14
CDR3 protein: CASSLERVQETQYF

clone size: NA
V gene: TRBV28
J gene: TRBJ2-7
CDR3 length: 15
CDR3 protein: CASSPKPPPSYEQYF

clone size: NA
V gene: TRBV3-1
J gene: TRBJ2-2
CDR3 length: 16
CDR3 protein: CASSQVTGQGTGELFF

clone size: NA
V gene: TRBV20-1
J gene: TRBJ2-7
CDR3 length: 11
CDR3 protein: CSASILGAQYF

clone size: NA
V gene: TRBV5-1
J gene: TRBJ2-7
CDR3 length: 15
CDR3 protein: CASSLEGLSSYEQYF

clone size: NA
V gene: TRBV7-8
J gene: TRBJ2-4
CDR3 length: 14
CDR3 protein: CASSLRETHRDQYF

clone size: NA
V gene: TRBV18
J gene: TRBJ1-1
CDR3 length: 12
CDR3 protein: CASSRQDYEAFF

clone size: NA
V gene: TRBV7-2
J gene: TRBJ1-3
CDR3 length: 15
CDR3 protein: CASSWGGSSGNTIYF

clone size: NA
V gene: TRBV7-9
J gene: TRBJ2-1
CDR3 length: 16
CDR3 protein: CASSLASGRASDEQFF

clone size: NA
V gene: TRBV19
J gene: TRBJ2-7
CDR3 length: 13
CDR3 protein: CASSMQISYEQYF

clone size: NA
V gene: TRBV11-2
J gene: TRBJ2-7
CDR3 length: 18
CDR3 protein: CASSPLEGGLPSSYEQYF

clone size: NA
V gene: TRBV11-2
J gene: TRBJ2-4
CDR3 length: 13
CDR3 protein: CASSLGGGDIQYF

clone size: NA
V gene: TRBV6-2/TRBV6-3
J gene: TRBJ1-5
CDR3 length: 15
CDR3 protein: CASETGGMSNQPQHF

clone size: NA
V gene: TRBV12-3/TRBV12-4
J gene: TRBJ2-3
CDR3 length: 12
CDR3 protein: CASSGGANTQYF

clone size: NA
V gene: TRBV20-1
J gene: TRBJ2-7
CDR3 length: 15
CDR3 protein: CSAQRRDRGVGEQYF

clone size: NA
V gene: TRBV3-1
J gene: TRBJ1-3
CDR3 length: 16
CDR3 protein: CASSREDTDSGNTIYF

clone size: NA
V gene: TRBV3-1
J gene: TRBJ2-1
CDR3 length: 15
CDR3 protein: CASSPLRGPGNEQFF

clone size: NA
V gene: TRBV6-2/TRBV6-3
J gene: TRBJ2-1
CDR3 length: 15
CDR3 protein: CASRTIGSSYNEQFF

clone size: NA
V gene: TRBV10-3
J gene: TRBJ1-5
CDR3 length: 15
CDR3 protein: CAISESSSNNQPQHF

clone size: NA
V gene: TRBV4-3
J gene: TRBJ2-1
CDR3 length: 15
CDR3 protein: CASSPTEGSPTGQFF

clone size: NA
V gene: TRBV27
J gene: TRBJ2-1
CDR3 length: 15
CDR3 protein: CASSLRGSGENEQFF

clone size: NA
V gene: TRBV11-2
J gene: TRBJ1-1
CDR3 length: 13
CDR3 protein: CASSSLYHTEAFF

clone size: NA
V gene: TRBV12-3/TRBV12-4
J gene: TRBJ1-4
CDR3 length: 13
CDR3 protein: CASSLVRGEKLFF

clone size: NA
V gene: TRBV20-1
J gene: TRBJ2-5
CDR3 length: 17
CDR3 protein: CSALNLGTSGAQETQYF

clone size: NA
V gene: TRBV3-1
J gene: TRBJ2-7
CDR3 length: 17
CDR3 protein: CASSPMGSGGRRAEQYF

clone size: NA
V gene: TRBV5-1
J gene: TRBJ1-1
CDR3 length: 14
CDR3 protein: CASSLQVGNTEAFF

clone size: NA
V gene: TRBV19
J gene: TRBJ2-1
CDR3 length: 15
CDR3 protein: CASREDRGTRYEQFF

clone size: NA
V gene: TRBV5-1
J gene: TRBJ1-3
CDR3 length: 13
CDR3 protein: CASGSGVGNTIYF

clone size: medium-sized
V gene: TRBV12-3/TRBV12-4
J gene: TRBJ2-1
CDR3 length: 13
CDR3 protein: CASTTSAHNEQFF

clone size: NA
V gene: TRBV4-3
J gene: TRBJ2-7
CDR3 length: 16
CDR3 protein: CASSQDLGAGTYEQYF

clone size: NA
V gene: TRBV5-6
J gene: TRBJ1-2
CDR3 length: 16
CDR3 protein: CASSFSGTDFNYGYTF

clone size: NA
V gene: TRBV27
J gene: TRBJ2-7
CDR3 length: 13
CDR3 protein: CASSLGPTYEQYF

clone size: NA
V gene: TRBV4-1
J gene: TRBJ1-4
CDR3 length: 16
CDR3 protein: CASSQEYFGQGEKLFF